The 3 T cell receptor beta chains given below trace back to one sample, sequenced in a study of HIV-infected patients and healthy controls. About 540 ng RNA was reverse transcribed with alpha and beta constant-region primers. Separate chain-specific third strand synthesis with multiplexing indices produced the alpha and beta libraries. Via MiXCR, TCRdb re-called the 5' RACE reads, giving one row per CDR3 protein. This table has 18,000 or so distinct CDR3 sequences, about 8.7% appearing once. Antiretroviral therapy had run roughly three months, about 14 weeks, before follow-up blood collection. No cell fractionation was done, so the repertoire covers all unsorted peripheral blood T cells. This specimen consisted of blood, obtained during antiretroviral therapy. These receptors came from an adult with HIV infection.

V gene TRBV5-1 combines with J gene TRBJ2-5, with 10 positions matching TRBD1. With 0 bases clipped from V and 4 bases from J, the junction kept 12 bases outside the gene matches. Germline V lookup: CDR1 SGHRS, CDR2 YFSETQ. CDR3 length: 18 amino acids. The CDR3 loop reads CASSLGRQGASWGETQYF. The CDR3 coding sequence is TGCGCCAGCAGCTTGGGCCGACAGGGGGCGAGTTGGGGAGAGACCCAGTACTTC. The full variable domain, its missing parts supplied by reference TRBV5-1 and TRBJ2-5, is KAGVTQTPRYLIKTRGQQVTLSCSPISGHRSVSWYQQTPGQGLQFLFEYFSETQRNKGNFPGRFSGRQFSNSRSEMNVSTLELGDSALYLCASSLGRQGASWGETQYFGPGTRLLVL.

This clonotype occurred many times. V gene TRBV19 combines with J gene TRBJ2-1; 7 nucleotides agree with TRBD2. The CDR3 has 15 residues. In germline, CDR1 is LNHDA, CDR2 SQIVND (reference sequence). V dropped 8 bases and J dropped 9; count of bases not matched to a gene: 16. The CDR3 DNA reads as TGTGCCAGTGGCCCGGGAGGAACGCTCCTTGTTGAGCAGTTCTTC. Its protein is CASGPGGTLLVEQFF.

The chain is built from TRBV6-2 or TRBV6-3 and TRBJ2-2, with 7 positions matching TRBD1. V was clipped by 7 bases and J by 1 base; unmatched bases: 3. The CDR3 is 14 residues long. Germline-derived CDR1 and CDR2 are MNHEY and SVGEGT. This CDR3 reads CASIPGGNTGELFF. The DNA of the CDR3 is TGTGCCAGCATCCCAGGGGGGAACACCGGGGAGCTGTTTTTT.